These 9 T cell receptor beta chains originate from one sample sequenced in a study of blood T cell repertoires in COVID-19. Profiled with immunoSEQ multiplex PCR; TCRdb holds only in-frame clones, not every one. The sample has approximately 490,000 clones; more than 85% are singletons. Material: PBMCs or T cells enriched from blood (not recorded which). The receptor source for this set is a woman in her fifties or sixties who had recovered from COVID-19.

J is TRBJ2-3 and V is TRBV5-1; 7 positions match TRBD2. V was pared by 2 bases and J by 4 bases, with 4 bases of the junction left unmatched. Germline CDR1 and CDR2: SGHRS and YFSETQ. This CDR3 is 14 amino acids long. The CDR3 loop reads CASSLAGIADTQYF. DNA for the CDR3: TGCGCCAGCAGCTTAGCGGGGATCGCAGATACGCAGTATTTT.

The chain has TRBV21-1 and TRBJ1-6; the D call in the table, TRBD1, was not verified against the DNA. TRBV21-1 is an annotated pseudogene. CDR3 length equals 13 residues. The CDR3 DNA is TGTGCCAGCTGGGCAGGGGATAATTCACCCCTCCACTTT. Translated: CASWAGDNSPLHF.

The chain has TRBV5-4 and TRBJ1-1; TRBD1 is a possible D gene (6 bases). This CDR3 has 16 amino acids. V lost 0 bases and J 0 bases, leaving 12 bases between the germline ends. In germline, CDR1 is SGHNT, CDR2 YYREEE (reference sequence). CDR3 nucleotide sequence: TGTGCCAGCAGCTTGGGACAGGCGAGGATGAACACTGAAGCTTTCTTT. This translates into CASSLGQARMNTEAFF.

The sample holds a few counts of this clone. V is TRBV9 and J is TRBJ1-3; 8 nucleotides agree with TRBD1. After removal of 0 bases from V and 8 bases from J, the junction contained 10 bases not matched to a gene. This CDR3 has 16 amino acids. The V gene's germline CDR1 is SGDLS and CDR2 YYNGEE. CDR3 region: CASSVGWQGAMDTIYF. The CDR3 bases are TGTGCCAGCAGCGTAGGATGGCAGGGGGCGATGGACACCATATATTTT.

The chain couples TRBV5-8 to TRBJ2-7, with a weak D call TRBD2 (6 bases). The CDR3 totals 16 residues. CDR1 is SGHTS and CDR2 is YDEGEE in the germline V gene. V dropped 4 bases and J dropped 3 bases, with 20 bases sitting between them. The CDR3 sequence is CASSPPRSGDGYEQYV. For the CDR3, the DNA is TGTGCCAGCAGCCCTCCCCGATCGGGGGACGGCTACGAGCAGTACGTC.

The V and J genes are TRBV9 and TRBJ1-6, with D uncertain. Germline CDR1 and CDR2: SGDLS and YYNGEE. The CDR3 totals 13 residues. V lost 0 bases, J lost 8 bases, and 6 bases lay in between. For the CDR3, the DNA is TGTGCCAGCAGCGTAGGTACTTATTCACCCCTCCACTTT. This gives the protein CASSVGTYSPLHF.

This clone was counted once. The V and J genes are TRBV24-1 and TRBJ1-2; 8 nucleotides line up with TRBD1. V lost 3 bases to trimming and J lost 5 bases; unmatched junction nucleotides: 7. This CDR3 has 15 amino acids. From germline, CDR1 is KGHDR and CDR2 SFDVKD. CDR3 bases: TGTGCCACCAGTGATCCGGACAGGGATCGGTATGGCTACACCTTC. Its translation is CATSDPDRDRYGYTF.

V usage is TRBV3-1 (or the pseudogene TRBV3-2) and J usage is TRBJ2-2; D gene uncertain. From germline, CDR1 is LGHDT and CDR2 YNNKEL (reference sequence). The V and J ends lost 4 bases and 0 bases respectively, with 9 bases between them. The CDR3 contains 15 residues. The CDR3 nucleotides read TGTGCCAGCAGCCGAGCGACGGCGAACACCGGGGAGCTGTTTTTT. Translated, it gives CASSRATANTGELFF.

DNA for the CDR3: TGCGCCAGCAGACCTGGAGGTGGAACTAATGAAAAACTGTTTTTT. Translation gives CASRPGGGTNEKLFF. The rearrangement links TRBV4-1 to TRBJ1-4; no clear D. The CDR3 has 15 amino acids. Germline loops: CDR1 MGHRA, CDR2 YSYEKL. V was trimmed by 6 bases and J by 1 base, leaving 12 bases between them.